Many counts were recorded for the clone carrying this TCR beta chain. Its antigen is undetermined. The germline gene is not matched at one end of the junction; a read error may be the cause. The data derive from a study of T-cell reconstitution after alpha-beta-depleted transplantation in children. Unique molecular identifiers tagged the TCRbeta library. TCRdb re-called the PCR reads with MiXCR, one entry per CDR3 protein. The repertoire holds 450,000 to 600,000 distinct CDR3 sequences, with approximately 12% as singletons. The study, taken as a whole, reports: Surviving recipient T cells and thymic progenitors accounted for the high day-60 TCRbeta diversity observed in some patients. After transplant, at about two months, alpha-beta T cells were reportedly derived from several hundred expanded graft clones. T-cell counts and diversity at one year following transplant were attributed mainly to newly produced T cells.

The CDR3 runs 13 residues. Germline loops: CDR1 SSHAT, CDR2 FNYEAQ (reference sequence). This receptor was identified in a male patient aged 10 to 17 who had a stem cell transplant for acute myeloid leukemia, so the T cells may come from the graft donor. The rearrangement uses TRBV7-7 and TRBJ2-7; TRBD1 matches 10 bases. Sequences were derived from PBMCs, mostly from graft donor cells, sampled 360 days after TCRalphabeta/CD19-depleted stem cell transplant. The CDR3, as DNA: TGTGCTAGCAGCCGGGACAGGGGAGACGAGCAGTACTTC. Protein: CASSRDRGDEQYF.